The 8 T cell receptor beta chains below come from one sample, sequenced in a study of cytomegalovirus exposure and HLA in healthy donors. The PCR employed 60 Vbeta primers together with 13 Jbeta primers. Measured with immunoSEQ multiplex PCR; TCRdb has only the in-frame clones, and not every one. The sample holds some 56,000 clones, around 80% seen once. Sequenced sample: PBMCs. All receptors come from a woman aged 40-49 years in good health and CMV-seronegative.

As to this clone: Its ends do not fully match the called genes, so a read error is possible. The chain employs TRBV4-2 and TRBJ2-7; weak D call: TRBD2 (6 bases). Germline V gene data show CDR1 as LGHNA and CDR2 as YNFKEQ. This CDR3 spans 16 amino acids. CDR3 in DNA: TGTGCCAGCAGCCAAACCGCCGGGACTGCCTCCAACGAGCAGTACTTC. As protein: CASSQTAGTASNEQYF.

The rearrangement links TRBV28 to TRBJ1-1; D is uncertain. V gave up 1 base and J gave up 5 bases, with 5 bases separating them. The CDR3 totals 12 residues. CDR1 and CDR2 from the germline V gene are MDHEN and SYDVKM. CDR3 protein: CASSLSGTEAFF. CDR3 DNA sequence: TGTGCCAGCAGTTTATCGGGGACTGAAGCTTTCTTT.

The V and J genes are TRBV10-3 and TRBJ2-2; the match to TRBD2 covers 9 bases. V lost 4 bases, J lost 0 bases, and 3 bases stayed unmatched. The CDR3 length is 16 residues. The germline CDR1 and CDR2 sequences are ENHRY and SYGVKD. CDR3 DNA: TGTGCCATCAGTGCTGGACTAGCGCCGAACACCGGGGAGCTGTTTTTT. Translating it yields CAISAGLAPNTGELFF.

This chain joins TRBV25-1 and TRBJ1-4; 9 nucleotides align to TRBD1. The CDR3 consists of 15 residues. Trimming removed 8 bases from V and 3 bases from J; junction bases left unmatched: 7. The germline V gene has CDR1 MGHDK and CDR2 SYGVNS. CDR3 DNA sequence: TGTGCCAGCGCCCAACAGGGGGCCCCTAATGAAAAACTGTTTTTT. Its translation: CASAQQGAPNEKLFF.

This clone was observed a few times. The rearrangement uses TRBV27 and TRBJ2-7, with D possibly being TRBD2 (5 bases). Trimming pared 9 bases from V and 2 bases from J, leaving 14 bases between. CDR3 length equals 13 residues. Germline lookup yields CDR1 MNHEY and CDR2 SMNVEV (reference sequence). The CDR3 nucleotides read TGTGCCAGTCCCAGTGGGAGCCCCTACGAGCAGTACTTC. This encodes CASPSGSPYEQYF.

V usage is TRBV10-3 and J usage is TRBJ2-3, with 11 bases fitting TRBD2. V was pared by 8 bases and J by 6 bases, with 1 base of the junction left unmatched. CDR1 ENHRY and CDR2 SYGVKD come from the germline V gene. The CDR3 is 12 residues long. CDR3 bases: TGTGCCATCGGGACTAGCGGTGATACGCAGTATTTT. Its protein product is CAIGTSGDTQYF.

This rearrangement joins TRBV2 to TRBJ1-5; 7 bases align to TRBD1. The V and J ends lost 3 bases and 0 bases, in that order; junction bases with no gene match: 2. CDR3 length: 15 residues. Looked up from germline, CDR1 is SNHLY and CDR2 is FYNNEI. CDR3 bases: TGTGCCAGCAGTGACGGACAGGATAGCAATCAGCCCCAGCATTTT. Its protein product is CASSDGQDSNQPQHF.

The V gene is TRBV11-2, the J gene TRBJ2-1, with 7 bases matching TRBD2. The junction had 5 bases not matched to a gene; V was cut back by 1 base and J by 5 bases. Germline CDR1 and CDR2: SGHAT and FQNNGV. This CDR3 is built from 15 residues. This CDR3 reads CASSLGTRTDNEQFF. The DNA for the CDR3 is TGTGCCAGCAGCTTAGGGACTAGAACGGACAATGAGCAGTTCTTC.